The clone carrying this T cell receptor (beta chain) was recorded many times. It was with a sample-barcoded 5' primer and a J-beta primer mix that a second PCR of about 7 to 12 cycles was run. TCRdb ran MiXCR on the 5' RACE reads and lists one entry per CDR3 protein. The sample carries some 890,000 distinct CDR3 sequences, about 29% recorded once. Healthy individuals of Caucasian origin from Russia, aged roughly 6 to 95, served as donors. This specimen comes from a study of blood T cells in healthy people across ages. The J segment lost 6 bases and the V segment lost 0 bases, leaving 4 bases of the junction unmatched. There are 15 residues in the CDR3. Germline V lookup: CDR1 SGHRS, CDR2 YFSETQ. The sample was also linked to a second study, of T cells of mothers and their children. That study reports: Extracted RNA, in its entirety, went into cDNA synthesis at around 1.4 ug per 15 ul. The second PCR's M1S primer added sample barcodes and 2-4 random nucleotides.

The sequenced sample consisted of blood. The sequence was collected from a woman aged 40 to 55 in good health. The gene calls are TRBV5-1 and TRBJ2-1; 9 bases are a match to TRBD2. CDR3 in amino acids: CASSLVSGGPNEQFF. CDR3 nucleotides: TGCGCCAGCAGCTTGGTTAGCGGGGGCCCCAATGAGCAGTTCTTC.